A selection of T cell receptor beta chains follows, all from one sample in a study of shared clonotypes between healthy human individuals. The repertoire was sequenced with immunoSEQ multiplex PCR; TCRdb's copy has only in-frame clones and lacks some. Of roughly 1,800,000 clones in the sample, about 95% were seen once. The sample taken for sequencing was naive CD8+ T cells sorted from blood. The receptors were gathered from a man between 18 and 29 years old in good health. CDR3s include the opening cysteine and the closing phenylalanine or tryptophan. A D gene is named only where the DNA matches it firmly.

d_call: -
j_call: TRBJ1-6
v_call: TRBV6-1
cdr3_nt: TGTGCCAGCAGTGCCCGGGACGAAGTCGCGGCACCCCTCCACTTT
cdr3_aa: CASSARDEVAAPLHF

d_call: -
j_call: TRBJ2-7
v_call: TRBV27
cdr3_nt: TGTGCCAGCAGCTCCCCTCGGCTCGAGCAGTACTTC
cdr3_aa: CASSSPRLEQYF

d_call: TRBD1
j_call: TRBJ2-7
v_call: TRBV7-8
cdr3_nt: TGTGCCAGCAGCTTCGGGACAGCGACCTACGAGCAGTACTTC
cdr3_aa: CASSFGTATYEQYF

d_call: TRBD1
j_call: TRBJ2-3
v_call: TRBV2
cdr3_nt: TGTGCCAGCCTAAAGGGACAGGAAAACACAGATACGCAGTATTTT
cdr3_aa: CASLKGQENTDTQYF

d_call: -
j_call: TRBJ2-7
v_call: TRBV5-5
cdr3_nt: TGTGCCAGCAGCTTGTCCGTACCCTACGAGCAGTACTTC
cdr3_aa: CASSLSVPYEQYF

d_call: -
j_call: TRBJ2-7
v_call: TRBV7-2
cdr3_nt: TGTGCCAGCAGCCAAGGGGGTGTTGACGAGCAGTACTTC
cdr3_aa: CASSQGGVDEQYF

d_call: TRBD1
j_call: TRBJ1-5
v_call: TRBV27
cdr3_nt: TGTGCCAGCAGCTCGACAGGGAGCAATCAGCCCCAGCATTTT
cdr3_aa: CASSSTGSNQPQHF

d_call: TRBD2
j_call: TRBJ2-2
v_call: TRBV30
cdr3_nt: TGTGCCTGGAGTAGTAGCGGGGGAGGGACCGGGGAGCTGTTTTTT
cdr3_aa: CAWSSSGGGTGELFF

d_call: -
j_call: TRBJ1-1
v_call: TRBV5-6
cdr3_nt: TGTGCCAGCAGCTTGGTTGGAGCCCACTTTGAAGCTTTCTTT
cdr3_aa: CASSLVGAHFEAFF

d_call: TRBD2
j_call: TRBJ2-3
v_call: TRBV2
cdr3_nt: TGTGCCAGCAGTGAAGCTCCTAGCGGGAGGGGACATACGCAGTATTTT
cdr3_aa: CASSEAPSGRGHTQYF

d_call: -
j_call: TRBJ2-7
v_call: TRBV7-9
cdr3_nt: TGTGCCAGCAGCCGGACAAATTACGAGCAGTACTTC
cdr3_aa: CASSRTNYEQYF

d_call: -
j_call: TRBJ2-1
v_call: TRBV29-1
cdr3_nt: TGCAGCTCTACGGGAGATCCTTACAATGAGCAGTTCTTC
cdr3_aa: CSSTGDPYNEQFF

d_call: -
j_call: TRBJ2-2
v_call: TRBV10-3
cdr3_nt: TGTGCCATCAGTCCGGGACCTCAACTGAACACCGGGGAGCTGTTTTTT
cdr3_aa: CAISPGPQLNTGELFF

d_call: TRBD1
j_call: TRBJ2-1
v_call: TRBV5-1
cdr3_nt: TGCGCCAGCAGCTTGGGACAGGGGAACAATGAGCAGTTCTTC
cdr3_aa: CASSLGQGNNEQFF

d_call: -
j_call: TRBJ1-3
v_call: TRBV7-2
cdr3_nt: TGTGCCAGCAGCTTATTCGGGGGAAACACCATATATTTT
cdr3_aa: CASSLFGGNTIYF

d_call: -
j_call: TRBJ2-7
v_call: TRBV2
cdr3_nt: TGTGCCAGCACCCGGGACGTGGAAGGTGACGAGCAGTACTTC
cdr3_aa: CASTRDVEGDEQYF

d_call: -
j_call: TRBJ2-2
v_call: TRBV29-1
cdr3_nt: TGCAGCGTTGAAGGCGTCACCGGGGAGCTGTTTTTT
cdr3_aa: CSVEGVTGELFF

d_call: -
j_call: TRBJ2-2
v_call: TRBV29-1
cdr3_nt: TGCAGCGTTGAAGCAGGGACGGGCACCGGGGAGCTGTTTTTT
cdr3_aa: CSVEAGTGTGELFF

d_call: TRBD2
j_call: TRBJ2-1
v_call: TRBV11-3
cdr3_nt: TGTGCCAGCAGCTCAGCGGGGGAGGGCTACAATGAGCAGTTCTTC
cdr3_aa: CASSSAGEGYNEQFF

d_call: -
j_call: TRBJ2-7
v_call: TRBV15
cdr3_nt: TGTGCCACCAGCAGAGGGGAAGGACAGGAGCAGTACTTC
cdr3_aa: CATSRGEGQEQYF

d_call: TRBD1
j_call: TRBJ2-1
v_call: TRBV27
cdr3_nt: TGTGCCAGCAGTTTGTTGGGAATGGGACAGGTCCAGGTGGATGAGCAGTTCTTC
cdr3_aa: CASSLLGMGQVQVDEQFF

d_call: -
j_call: TRBJ2-7
v_call: TRBV7-9
cdr3_nt: TGTGCCAGCACAGGCAGGGGAGTCTACGAGCAGTACTTC
cdr3_aa: CASTGRGVYEQYF

d_call: -
j_call: TRBJ2-1
v_call: TRBV4-3
cdr3_nt: TGCGCCAGCAGCCAAGACACGAATGACCCTGGGCAGCAGTTCTTC
cdr3_aa: CASSQDTNDPGQQFF

d_call: TRBD2
j_call: TRBJ2-5
v_call: TRBV6-6
cdr3_nt: TGTGCCACAGGGGGTTGGCGGGAGGGTGAGACCCAGTACTTC
cdr3_aa: CATGGWREGETQYF

d_call: -
j_call: TRBJ2-1
v_call: TRBV4-3
cdr3_nt: TGCGCCAGCAGCCAAGAACCCAAGGGGGACTCCTACAATGAGCAGTTCTTC
cdr3_aa: CASSQEPKGDSYNEQFF

d_call: -
j_call: TRBJ1-3
v_call: TRBV4-1
cdr3_nt: TGCGCCAGCAGCCAAGCTGGGCGCTCTGGAAACACCATATATTTT
cdr3_aa: CASSQAGRSGNTIYF

d_call: -
j_call: TRBJ2-7
v_call: TRBV6-1
cdr3_nt: TGTGCCAGCAGCGACTATTCCTACGAGCAGTACTTC
cdr3_aa: CASSDYSYEQYF

d_call: -
j_call: TRBJ2-7
v_call: TRBV4-3
cdr3_nt: TGCGCCAGCAGCCAACTCCCTTTGGGCTCCTACGAGCAGTACTTC
cdr3_aa: CASSQLPLGSYEQYF